Shown below are 27 T cell receptor beta chains from a single sample sequenced in a study of identical twins (dated by TCRdb to the mid-2010s). Library generation was performed with 5' RACE. Sequenced on an Illumina HiSeq 2000. The raw public reads went through TCRdb reprocessing: fastp at Q25, MiXCR clone calling, in-frame beta chains kept. Every CDR3 protein is listed once, alongside the most common genes and DNA of its rows. The sample table records 1.5 million to 2 million distinct CDR3 sequences; around 29% of these occur just once. The ten largest make up approximately 0.29% of the sample. Input material: cord blood. The receptor set was obtained from a newborn girl in good health.

The rearrangement uses TRBV5-6 and TRBJ2-5; D is uncertain. This CDR3 has 15 amino acids. In germline, CDR1 is SGHDT, CDR2 YYEEEE. V was clipped by 7 bases and J by 0 bases, with 16 bases between them. The CDR3 protein is CASGKPVLDQETQYF. CDR3 sequence (DNA): TGTGCCAGCGGCAAGCCCGTACTGGACCAAGAGACCCAGTACTTC.

This rearrangement joins TRBV2 to TRBJ1-2; 8 bases map to TRBD1. The CDR3 is 14 residues long. V trimming: 6 bases; J trimming: 8 bases; junction bases outside the gene matches: 11. Germline values: CDR1 SNHLY, CDR2 FYNNEI. The CDR3 coding sequence is TGTGCCAGCAGGAACTCCAGGGGGCGTGGAGGCTACACCTTC. It specifies CASRNSRGRGGYTF.

In this sample, this clonotype turned up a few times. The chain carries TRBV20-1 and TRBJ2-1; tentatively, D is TRBD1 or TRBD2 (5 bases each). This CDR3 has 16 residues. Germline CDR1 and CDR2: DFQATT and SNEGSKA (reference sequence). V gave up 1 base and J gave up 2 bases, with 15 bases separating them. The CDR3 DNA follows: TGCAGTGCTAGAGCAGTGGGGCGGGCCCCCTACAATGAGCAGTTCTTC. This codes for CSARAVGRAPYNEQFF.

Note on this clonotype: A junction end diverges from the germline sequence, so it may reflect a read error. This chain links TRBV25-1 with TRBJ1-2; no firm D call. The germline gives CDR1 MGHDK, CDR2 SYGVNS. The CDR3 consists of 11 residues. The CDR3 coding sequence is TGTGCCAGCAGGGAAGCCTATGGCTGCACCTTC. Its protein is CASREAYGCTF.

This clonotype was detected a few times. For the CDR3, the DNA is TGTGCCAGCAGCTTAGGACAGGCCGAGACCCAGTACTTC. Translated: CASSLGQAETQYF. This rearrangement joins TRBV11-1 to TRBJ2-5, with TRBD1 as a possible D gene (6 bases). V lost 1 base, J lost 5 bases, and 8 bases lay in between. Germline-derived CDR1 and CDR2 are SGHAT and FQDESV (reference sequence). The CDR3 sequence is 13 residues long.

The chain is built from TRBV6-1 and TRBJ1-2; no reliable D call. V gave up 1 base and J gave up 8 bases, with 14 bases separating them. The CDR3 is 14 residues long. The germline V gene has CDR1 MNHNS and CDR2 SASEGT. DNA of the CDR3: TGTGCCAGCAGTGAAGTGACCAGAAACGGAGGCTACACCTTC. As protein: CASSEVTRNGGYTF.

This chain joins TRBV6-6 and TRBJ2-2, with 7 bases matching TRBD2. The junction had 3 bases not matched to a gene; V was cut back by 2 bases and J by 0 bases. This CDR3 is 16 amino acids long. In germline, CDR1 is MNHNY, CDR2 SVGAGI (reference sequence). The CDR3: CASSYGGTTNTGELFF. CDR3 coding DNA: TGTGCCAGCAGTTACGGGGGGACTACGAACACCGGGGAGCTGTTTTTT.

This clonotype has a handful of counts. The chain couples TRBV28 to TRBJ2-7; D gene ambiguous. The CDR3 runs to 14 residues. From germline, CDR1 is MDHEN and CDR2 SYDVKM. The V and J ends lost 2 bases and 4 bases respectively, with 12 bases between them. CDR3 coding DNA: TGTGCCAGCAGTTTAAAAGGGCTCCTGTACGAGCAGTACTTC. Translating it yields CASSLKGLLYEQYF.

This chain joins TRBV3-1 and TRBJ2-7; TRBD2 agrees at 9 bases. The CDR3 runs 18 residues. Germline-derived CDR1 and CDR2 are LGHDT and YNNKEL (reference sequence). Trimming removed 0 bases from V and 7 bases from J; junction bases left unmatched: 16. The CDR3 DNA reads TGTGCCAGCAGCCAAGATACGGCGGGGGGGCATAGCTACAATGAGCAGTACTTC. Protein sequence: CASSQDTAGGHSYNEQYF.

The table lists this clonotype with a few counts. This chain uses TRBV12-3 or TRBV12-4 with TRBJ2-3; the D gene is possibly TRBD2 (6 bases). Trimming left V 6 bases short and J 1 base short, with 11 bases between. The CDR3 extends over 14 amino acids. DNA for the CDR3: TGTGCCAGCAGACTGGGACTCGGCACAGATACGCAGTATTTT. It yields the protein CASRLGLGTDTQYF.

The CDR3 loop reads CASTRTGGGYANEKLFF. The CDR3 nucleotides are TGTGCCAGCACTCGGACAGGGGGGGGGTATGCTAATGAAAAACTGTTTTTT. The chain is built from TRBV2 and TRBJ1-4, with 10 bases matching TRBD1. The CDR3 sequence is 17 residues long. V was clipped by 7 bases and J by 3 bases; unmatched bases: 11. Germline V gene data show CDR1 as SNHLY and CDR2 as FYNNEI.

This chain links TRBV11-2 with TRBJ1-5, with no clear D. Trimming stripped 1 base from V and 0 bases from J, with 10 bases between. The germline V gene encodes CDR1 SGHAT and CDR2 FQNNGV. CDR3 size: 16 residues. CDR3 region: CASSLGRVYSNQPQHF. Here the CDR3 DNA reads TGTGCCAGCAGCTTAGGAAGGGTCTATAGCAATCAGCCCCAGCATTTT. Combining the CDR3 with reference TRBV11-2 and TRBJ1-5 gives the whole variable domain EAGVAQSPRYKIIEKRQSVAFWCNPISGHATLYWYQQILGQGPKLLIQFQNNGVVDDSQLPKDRFSAERLKGVDSTLKIQPAKLEDSAVYLCASSLGRVYSNQPQHFGDGTRLSIL.

The chain has TRBV5-1 and TRBJ2-3; D is perhaps TRBD2 (6 bases). In germline, CDR1 is SGHRS, CDR2 YFSETQ. This CDR3 has 16 amino acids. Trimming removed 4 bases at V and 5 bases at J, with 20 bases between. CDR3 residues: CASSVSPGRGVDTQYF. As DNA, the CDR3 is TGCGCCAGCAGCGTAAGCCCCGGGAGAGGGGTAGATACGCAGTATTTT.

This clonotype occurred a few times. A read error may account for a junction end that differs from germline. The genes are TRBV6-2 or TRBV6-3 and TRBJ2-1; no reliable D call. This CDR3 contains 15 residues. Germline V gene sequence: CDR1 MNHEY, CDR2 SVGEGT. CDR3 coding DNA: TGTGCCAGCAGCTACTCGCTGGGTGGAGCGAGTGAGCAGTTCTTC. It specifies CASSYSLGGASEQFF.

The chain couples TRBV13 to TRBJ1-2, with D hard to call. V shed 2 bases and J shed 0 bases, with 10 bases lying between them. The CDR3 consists of 15 residues. Germline-derived CDR1 and CDR2 are PRHDT and FYEKMQ (reference sequence). CDR3 coding DNA: TGTGCCAGCAGCTTAAGGGCCGCTGCTAACTATGGCTACACCTTC. Translating it yields CASSLRAAANYGYTF.

This clonotype turned up a few times. V and J are TRBV4-2 and TRBJ1-5; D call uncertain. Trimming cost V 3 bases and J 0 bases, with 9 bases left between them. The CDR3 spans 15 residues. Per the germline V gene, CDR1 is LGHNA and CDR2 is YNFKEQ. The CDR3 DNA is TGTGCCAGCAGCCATGACGGAAATAGCAATCAGCCCCAGCATTTT. The encoded protein is CASSHDGNSNQPQHF.

The chain uses TRBV2 and TRBJ2-3; D assignment may be TRBD1 or TRBD2 (5 bases each). Germline CDR1 is SNHLY and CDR2 is FYNNEI. Trimming took 6 bases from V and 10 from J, leaving 23 bases between them. The CDR3 covers 15 residues. CDR3: CASSSGALRGGSQYF. CDR3 bases: TGTGCCAGCAGCTCTGGGGCCCTGAGGGGTGGGTCGCAGTATTTT.

The chain couples TRBV4-2 to TRBJ2-1, with 7 bases matching TRBD2. Germline V gene data show CDR1 as LGHNA and CDR2 as YNFKEQ. V lost 1 base, J lost 9 bases, and 15 bases stayed unmatched. The CDR3 contains 17 residues. For the CDR3, the DNA is TGTGCCAGCAGCCAAGGCCCGGGACTAACGGTAAATGGTGAGCAGTTCTTC. As protein: CASSQGPGLTVNGEQFF.

This clonotype was seen a few times. This chain connects TRBV19 to TRBJ1-1; no firm D call. Trimming took off 4 bases at V and 4 bases at J, with 10 bases between the two ends. There are 13 residues in the CDR3. Germline V gene lookup returns CDR1 LNHDA and CDR2 SQIVND (reference sequence). Written as DNA, the CDR3 is TGTGCCAGTAGTACCCCGGAGAGCACTGAAGCTTTCTTT. Protein product: CASSTPESTEAFF.

This clonotype has only a few counts. The chain combines TRBV9 with TRBJ1-2, with TRBD1 as a possible D gene (5 bases). Germline assignment: CDR1 SGDLS and CDR2 YYNGEE. CDR3 length: 18 amino acids. V gave up 4 bases and J gave up 0 bases, with 22 bases separating them. The CDR3 bases are TGTGCCAGCAGCAAGACACCCCGTGGGGCAGGAGCTAACTATGGCTACACCTTC. Encoded protein: CASSKTPRGAGANYGYTF.

The chain employs TRBV29-1 and TRBJ1-2, with a possible D match to TRBD1 (6 bases). The V gene's germline CDR1 is SQVTM and CDR2 ANQGSEA. The CDR3 extends over 15 amino acids. V lost 6 bases and J lost 0, with 17 bases in between. The CDR3 is CSVGPGTIANYGYTF. CDR3 nucleotides: TGCAGCGTCGGCCCCGGGACAATAGCTAACTATGGCTACACCTTC.

The chain has TRBV27 and TRBJ2-1; D is unclear. The CDR3 loop spans 13 amino acids. Trimming stripped 6 bases from V and 6 bases from J, with 12 bases between. Germline CDR1 is MNHEY and CDR2 is SMNVEV (reference sequence). CDR3 nucleotides: TGTGCCAGCAGCAGTATTCTCCTCAATGAGCAGTTCTTC. Translating gives CASSSILLNEQFF.

The genes are TRBV21-1 and TRBJ2-3. TRBV21-1 is termed a pseudogene. The CDR3 is 16 residues long. In DNA, the CDR3 is TGTGCCAGCAGTTTCGAAACCAGGACTAGCACAGATACGCAGTATTTT. Its protein product is CASSFETRTSTDTQYF.

Notes on this clonotype: Being one base from a much bigger clone, this may be a read error. V is TRBV27 and J is TRBJ2-1; 7 bases align to TRBD2. The germline V gene has CDR1 MNHEY and CDR2 SMNVEV (reference sequence). Losses at the gene ends were 1 base for V and 6 bases for J; bases not matched to a gene: 0. This CDR3 region has 13 residues. CDR3 sequence (DNA): TGTGCCAGCAGTTTATGGACTAGCAATGAGCAGTTCTTC. It yields the protein CASSLWTSNEQFF.

This clonotype appeared a single time. The gene calls are TRBV27 and TRBJ2-7; TRBD2 matches 7 bases. Per germline, CDR1 MNHEY and CDR2 SMNVEV (reference sequence). The CDR3 is made up of 15 amino acids. Losses at the gene ends were 5 bases for V and 7 bases for J; bases not matched to a gene: 14. The CDR3 is CASSPSSGSNNEQYF. The CDR3 DNA reads TGTGCCAGCAGTCCGTCTAGCGGTAGTAACAATGAGCAGTACTTC.

The chain recombines TRBV3-1 with TRBJ2-1, with a weak D call TRBD2 (6 bases). Germline V gives CDR1 LGHDT, CDR2 YNNKEL (reference sequence). Trimming cost V 2 bases and J 5 bases, with 16 bases left between them. This CDR3 has 16 residues. The chain's CDR3 is CASSQRSRTGDNEQFF. In nucleotides, the CDR3 is TGTGCCAGCAGCCAAAGGAGTCGAACGGGAGACAATGAGCAGTTCTTC.

The J gene is TRBJ2-7, the V gene TRBV28; D is possibly TRBD1 (6 bases). Per the germline V gene, CDR1 is MDHEN and CDR2 is SYDVKM. The V end lost 3 bases, the J end lost 2 bases, and 14 bases lay between the germline ends. The CDR3 is 15 amino acids. The CDR3 nucleotides read TGTGCCAGCAGTTTCCCGGGACAAGGGCCCTACGAGCAGTACTTC. Its translation: CASSFPGQGPYEQYF.